This TCR beta chain came from a study of blood T cell repertoires in COVID-19. Across the whole study: Sample material is recorded as cDNA or gDNA derived from T cells, B-cell-depleted T cells, or PBMCs.

The germline gives CDR1 GTSNPN, CDR2 SVGIG (reference sequence). Trimming stripped 2 bases from V and 2 bases from J, with 6 bases between. The CDR3 loop spans 12 amino acids. In the original analysis: Amplified reference gene primers provided the basis for estimating nucleated cell counts. Sequencing was performed with immunoSEQ multiplex PCR; in TCRdb, only in-frame clones are kept and a portion is missing. The D gene and trimming were derived from the DNA, and the V and J assignments and clone size from that table. The repertoire has 200,000 or so clones, 70% to 90% of them found once; the top ten carry 2% to 2.5%.

The TCR comes from a woman aged 40-49 years with acute COVID-19. V usage is TRBV30 and J usage is TRBJ1-2; unclear D gene. Sequenced: PBMCs or T cells enriched from blood (not recorded which). CDR3 sequence (DNA): TGTGCCTGGAGTTCCCTAAACTATGGCTACACCTTC. Translating gives CAWSSLNYGYTF.